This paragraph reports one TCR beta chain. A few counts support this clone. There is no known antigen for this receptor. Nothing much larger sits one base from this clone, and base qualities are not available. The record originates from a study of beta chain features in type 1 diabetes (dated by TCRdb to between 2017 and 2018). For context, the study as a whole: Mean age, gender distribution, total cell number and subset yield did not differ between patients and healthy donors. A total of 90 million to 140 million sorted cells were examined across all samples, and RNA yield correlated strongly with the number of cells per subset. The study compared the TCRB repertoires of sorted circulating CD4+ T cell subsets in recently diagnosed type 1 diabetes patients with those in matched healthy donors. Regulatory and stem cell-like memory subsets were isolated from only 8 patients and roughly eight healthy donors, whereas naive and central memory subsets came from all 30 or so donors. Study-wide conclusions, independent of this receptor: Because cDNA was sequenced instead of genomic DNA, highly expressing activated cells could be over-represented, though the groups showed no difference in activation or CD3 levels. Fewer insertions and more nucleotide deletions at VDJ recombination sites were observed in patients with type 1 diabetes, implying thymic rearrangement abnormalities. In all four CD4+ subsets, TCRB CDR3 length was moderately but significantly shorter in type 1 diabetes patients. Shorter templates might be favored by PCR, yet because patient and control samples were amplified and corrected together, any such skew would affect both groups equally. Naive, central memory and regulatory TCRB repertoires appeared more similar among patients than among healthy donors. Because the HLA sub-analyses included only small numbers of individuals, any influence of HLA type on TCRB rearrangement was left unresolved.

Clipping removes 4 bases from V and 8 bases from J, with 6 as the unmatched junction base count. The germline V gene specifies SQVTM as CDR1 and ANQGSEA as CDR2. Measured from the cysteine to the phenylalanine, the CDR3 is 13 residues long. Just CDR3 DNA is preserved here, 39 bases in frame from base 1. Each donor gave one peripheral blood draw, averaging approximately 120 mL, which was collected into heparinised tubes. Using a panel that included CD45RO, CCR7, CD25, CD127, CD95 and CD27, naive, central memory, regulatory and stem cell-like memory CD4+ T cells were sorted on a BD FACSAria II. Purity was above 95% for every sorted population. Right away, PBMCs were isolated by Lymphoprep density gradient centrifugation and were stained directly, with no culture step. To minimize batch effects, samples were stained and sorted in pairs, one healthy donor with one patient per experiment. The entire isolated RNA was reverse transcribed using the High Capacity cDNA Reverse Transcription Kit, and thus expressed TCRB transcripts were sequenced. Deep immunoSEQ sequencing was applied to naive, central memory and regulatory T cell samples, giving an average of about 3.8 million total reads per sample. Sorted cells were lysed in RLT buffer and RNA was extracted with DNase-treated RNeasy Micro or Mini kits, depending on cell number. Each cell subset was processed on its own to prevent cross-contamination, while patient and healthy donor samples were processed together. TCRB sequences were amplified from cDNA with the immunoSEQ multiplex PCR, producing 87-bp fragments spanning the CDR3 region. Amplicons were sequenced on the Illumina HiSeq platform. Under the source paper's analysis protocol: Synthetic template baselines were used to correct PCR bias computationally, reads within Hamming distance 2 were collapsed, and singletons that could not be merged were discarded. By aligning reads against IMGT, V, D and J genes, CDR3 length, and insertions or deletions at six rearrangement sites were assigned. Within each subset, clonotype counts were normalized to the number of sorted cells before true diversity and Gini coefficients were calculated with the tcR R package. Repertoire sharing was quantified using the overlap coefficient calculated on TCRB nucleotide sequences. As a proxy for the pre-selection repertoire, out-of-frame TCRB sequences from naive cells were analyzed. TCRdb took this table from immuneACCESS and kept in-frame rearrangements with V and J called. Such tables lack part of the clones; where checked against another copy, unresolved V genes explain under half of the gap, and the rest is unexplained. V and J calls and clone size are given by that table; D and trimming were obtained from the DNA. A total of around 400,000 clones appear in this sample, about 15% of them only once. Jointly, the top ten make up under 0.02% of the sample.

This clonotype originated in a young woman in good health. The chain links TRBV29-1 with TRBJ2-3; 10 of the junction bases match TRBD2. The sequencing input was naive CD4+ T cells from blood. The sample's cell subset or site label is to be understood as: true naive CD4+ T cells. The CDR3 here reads CSVAGTSAGTQYF. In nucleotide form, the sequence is TGCAGCGTTGCCGGGACTAGCGCCGGTACGCAGTATTTT.